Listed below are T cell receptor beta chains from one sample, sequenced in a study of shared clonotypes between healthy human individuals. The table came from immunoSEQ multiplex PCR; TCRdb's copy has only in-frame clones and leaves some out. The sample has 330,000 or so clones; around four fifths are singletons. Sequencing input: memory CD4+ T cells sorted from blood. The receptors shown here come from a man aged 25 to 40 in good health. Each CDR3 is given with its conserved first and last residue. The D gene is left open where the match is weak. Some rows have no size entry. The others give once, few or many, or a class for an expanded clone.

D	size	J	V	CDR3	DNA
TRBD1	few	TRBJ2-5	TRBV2	CASSGTGEETQYF	TGTGCCAGCAGTGGGACAGGGGAGGAGACCCAGTACTTC
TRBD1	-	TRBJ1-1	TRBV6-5	CASSSDRAMNTEAFF	TGTGCCAGCAGTTCAGACAGGGCCATGAACACTGAAGCTTTCTTT
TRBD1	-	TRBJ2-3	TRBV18	CASSRPGGVKDTQYF	TGTGCCAGCTCACGGCCAGGGGGCGTGAAAGATACGCAGTATTTT
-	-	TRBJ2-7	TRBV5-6	CASTPSEPDSYEQYF	TGTGCCAGCACCCCTAGCGAGCCGGACTCCTACGAGCAGTACTTC
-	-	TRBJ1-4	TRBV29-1	CSVQGFEKLFF	TGCAGCGTTCAGGGTTTTGAAAAACTGTTTTTT
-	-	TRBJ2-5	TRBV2	CASTGPGRETQYF	TGTGCCAGCACCGGTCCGGGTCGGGAGACCCAGTACTTC
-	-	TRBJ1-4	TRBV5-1	CASSLGGNEKLFF	TGCGCCAGCAGCTTAGGCGGTAATGAAAAACTGTTTTTT
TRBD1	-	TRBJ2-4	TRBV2	CASSVDRAPNIQYF	TGTGCCAGCAGTGTGGACAGGGCCCCAAACATTCAGTACTTC
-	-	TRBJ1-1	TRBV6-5	CASSYRTAGLNTEAFF	TGTGCCAGCAGTTACAGGACGGCGGGCCTGAACACTGAAGCTTTCTTT
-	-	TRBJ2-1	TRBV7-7	CASSPKRTWNEQFF	TGTGCCAGCAGCCCGAAGCGGACATGGAATGAGCAGTTCTTC
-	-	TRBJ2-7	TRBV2	CASTGHRTYEQYF	TGTGCCAGCACGGGACACCGAACCTACGAGCAGTACTTC
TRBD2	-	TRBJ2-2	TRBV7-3	CASSLTSGTIGELFF	TGTGCCAGCAGCTTAACTAGCGGGACGATCGGGGAGCTGTTTTTT
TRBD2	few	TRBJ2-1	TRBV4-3	CASSQDHGGEQFF	TGCGCCAGCAGCCAAGATCACGGGGGGGAGCAGTTCTTC
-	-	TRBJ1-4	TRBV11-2	CASSLSHLLWSEKLFF	TGTGCCAGCAGCTTATCCCACCTTTTGTGGTCCGAAAAACTGTTTTTT
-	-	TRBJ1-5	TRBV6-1	CASSEARYQPQHF	TGTGCCAGCAGTGAAGCGCGGTATCAGCCCCAGCATTTT
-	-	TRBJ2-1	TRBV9	CASSVEVTASKQFF	TGTGCCAGCAGCGTAGAGGTAACGGCTTCTAAGCAGTTCTTC
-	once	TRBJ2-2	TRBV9	CASSVAETSMGELFF	TGTGCCAGCAGCGTAGCCGAGACTAGTATGGGGGAGCTGTTTTTT